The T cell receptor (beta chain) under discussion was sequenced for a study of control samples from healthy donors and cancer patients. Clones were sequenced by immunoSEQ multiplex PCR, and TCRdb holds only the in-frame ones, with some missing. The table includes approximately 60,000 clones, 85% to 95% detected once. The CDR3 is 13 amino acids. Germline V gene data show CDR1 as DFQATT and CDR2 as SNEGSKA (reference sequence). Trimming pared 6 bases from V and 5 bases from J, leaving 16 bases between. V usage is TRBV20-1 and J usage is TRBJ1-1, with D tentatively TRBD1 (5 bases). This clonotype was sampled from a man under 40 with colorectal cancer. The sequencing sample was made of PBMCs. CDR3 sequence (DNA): TGCAGTGCGAGTAGGTTTGGGGGGACTGAAGCTTTCTTT. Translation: CSASRFGGTEAFF.